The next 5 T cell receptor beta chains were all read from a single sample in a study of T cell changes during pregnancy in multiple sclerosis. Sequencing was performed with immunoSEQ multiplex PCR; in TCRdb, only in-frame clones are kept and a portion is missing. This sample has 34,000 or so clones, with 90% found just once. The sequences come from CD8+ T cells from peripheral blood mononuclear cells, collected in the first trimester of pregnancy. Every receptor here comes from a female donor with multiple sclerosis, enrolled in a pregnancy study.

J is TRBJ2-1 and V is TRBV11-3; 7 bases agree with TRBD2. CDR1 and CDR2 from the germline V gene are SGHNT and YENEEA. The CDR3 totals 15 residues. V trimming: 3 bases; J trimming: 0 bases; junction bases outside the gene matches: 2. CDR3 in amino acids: CASSFGGSSYNEQFF. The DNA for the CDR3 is TGTGCCAGCAGCTTCGGCGGGAGCTCCTACAATGAGCAGTTCTTC.

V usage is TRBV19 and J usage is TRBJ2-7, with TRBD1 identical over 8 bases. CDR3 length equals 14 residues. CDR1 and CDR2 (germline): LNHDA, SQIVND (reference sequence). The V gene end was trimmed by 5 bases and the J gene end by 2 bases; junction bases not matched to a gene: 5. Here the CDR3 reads CASSGGTGTYEQYF. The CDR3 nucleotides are TGTGCCAGTAGTGGGGGGACAGGTACCTACGAGCAGTACTTC.

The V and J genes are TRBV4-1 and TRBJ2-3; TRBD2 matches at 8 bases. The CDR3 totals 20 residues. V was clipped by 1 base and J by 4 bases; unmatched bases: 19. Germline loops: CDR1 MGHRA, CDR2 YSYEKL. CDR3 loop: CASSQAITPPGLEAPDTQYF. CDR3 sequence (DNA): TGCGCCAGCAGCCAAGCCATAACACCACCGGGACTAGAGGCGCCAGATACGCAGTATTTT.

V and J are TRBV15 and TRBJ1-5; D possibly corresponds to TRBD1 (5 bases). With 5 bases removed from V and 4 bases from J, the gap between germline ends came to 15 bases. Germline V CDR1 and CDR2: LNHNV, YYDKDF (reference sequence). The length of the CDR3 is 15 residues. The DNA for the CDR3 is TGTGCCACCAGCGTGACTGCTGGGGCTAATCAGCCCCAGCATTTT. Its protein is CATSVTAGANQPQHF. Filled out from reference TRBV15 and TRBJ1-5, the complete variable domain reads DAMVIQNPRYQVTQFGKPVTLSCSQTLNHNVMYWYQQKSSQAPKLLFHYYDKDFNNEADTPDNFQSRRPNTSFCFLDIRSPGLGDTAMYLCATSVTAGANQPQHFGDGTRLSIL.

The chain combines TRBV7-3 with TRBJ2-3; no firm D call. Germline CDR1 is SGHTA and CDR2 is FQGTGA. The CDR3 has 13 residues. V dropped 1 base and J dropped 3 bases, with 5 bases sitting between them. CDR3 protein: CASSLIATDTQYF. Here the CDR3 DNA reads TGTGCCAGCAGCTTAATCGCGACAGATACGCAGTATTTT.